This record covers a single T cell receptor (beta chain). Its recognized antigen is unknown. Base-call qualities are not available, and no considerably larger clone is one nucleotide away. Whole blood was collected in K2EDTA tubes by collaborating institutions according to the institutions' own protocols. For TCRbeta analysis, collaborator samples were shipped as frozen whole blood, as isolated PBMCs, or as DNA extracted from either sample type. TCRbeta CDR3 regions were amplified from genomic DNA using the immunoSEQ Assay, a bias-controlled multiplex PCR. As for how the authors treated the data: Nucleated cell counts per sample were estimated from amplification of reference gene primers within the assay. Sequence reads were collapsed and filtered to measure the absolute abundance of every unique TCRbeta CDR3 rearrangement. Productive Simpson clonality was computed per sample as the square root of Simpson's diversity index over productive rearrangements. Sourced from immuneACCESS, this table was stored by TCRdb with only in-frame sequences that have V and J called. A share of the clones is absent; for the studies checked, an unresolved V gene accounts for under half, and the remainder has no known explanation. That table furnishes V, J and clone size, whereas the DNA furnished D and trimming. For this sample there are some 90,000 clones; 80% to 90% appear just once. The ten largest clones represent roughly 5.4% of the sample.

There are 11 amino acids in the CDR3, from cysteine to phenylalanine inclusive. Only the CDR3 portion is preserved as DNA: 33 bases, with reading frame beginning at the first base. The germline V gene encodes CDR1 DFQATT and CDR2 SNEGSKA (reference sequence). Relative to germline, V is 0 bases shorter and J is 12 bases shorter, with 9 bases between their ends. This sample was included in a study of blood T cell repertoires in COVID-19 (dated by TCRdb to 2019 to 2021). Looking at the study overall: Collaborator samples came from the United States, Italy and Spain and covered acute and convalescent phases of COVID-19. Subjects who had been exposed to COVID-19, were actively infected with it, or had recovered from it provided the deeply sampled blood TCRbeta repertoires that made up the dataset. Samples came from the ongoing ImmuneRACE study (first 160 participants) plus 1,254 subjects from 6 global collaborators. The repertoires were released in a freely available public database intended as a resource for research on the immune response to SARS-CoV-2. Nearly every sample came with metadata listing a de-identified subject ID, COVID-19 status, age in years and sex. HLA class I and class II types, where available, came from metadata supplied by the sample provider rather than from assay-based typing. The material from the prospective study consisted of cDNA or gDNA derived from T cells, B-cell-depleted T cells, or PBMCs. Results the study describes overall, beyond this receptor: The amount of clinical and demographic metadata varied by source and participant and was provided uncurated.

Sequenced input: peripheral blood. Recombination joined TRBV20-1 with TRBJ2-1, with no confidently assigned D gene. The sequence was collected from a woman over 75 with active COVID-19. The bases are TGCAGTGCTAGAGATAGTGGCGGGCAGTTCTTC. The resulting protein is CSARDSGGQFF.